Presented here are 4 T cell receptor beta chains from one specimen sequenced in a study of blood T cell repertoires in COVID-19. Method: immunoSEQ multiplex PCR; TCRdb's copy keeps in-frame clones and lacks some. This sample carries tens of thousands of clones, approximately 90% of them seen once, and the ten largest clones take around 3%. What was sequenced was peripheral blood. These receptors came from a man aged 50 to 60 with acute or convalescent COVID-19.

J is TRBJ2-5 and V is TRBV5-1; D is perhaps TRBD2 (6 bases). The CDR3 runs 16 residues. V was clipped by 2 bases and J by 3 bases, with 17 bases between them. Germline CDR1 and CDR2: SGHRS and YFSETQ. The CDR3 region is CASSFGDGGVKETQYF. In nucleotides, the CDR3 is TGCGCCAGCAGCTTTGGGGATGGAGGGGTCAAAGAGACCCAGTACTTC.

This clone was seen once. This sequence joins TRBV7-7 and TRBJ2-7; 7 bases are shared with TRBD1. J gave up 2 bases and V 1 base, and 5 bases lay outside the gene matches. Germline CDR1 and CDR2: SSHAT and FNYEAQ (reference sequence). The CDR3 totals 15 residues. The CDR3 sequence is CASSLGPGQTYEQYF. CDR3 nucleotide sequence: TGTGCCAGCAGCTTAGGGCCGGGACAGACCTACGAGCAGTACTTC. The entire variable domain, with the rest obtained from reference TRBV7-7 and TRBJ2-7, is as follows: GAGVSQSPRYKVTKRGQDVTLRCDPISSHATLYWYQQALGQGPEFLTYFNYEAQPDKSGLPSDRFSAERPEGSISTLTIQRTEQRDSAMYRCASSLGPGQTYEQYFGPGTRLTVT.

The CDR3 loop is CAWSPGQNTEAFF. CDR3 DNA sequence: TGTGCCTGGAGCCCAGGACAGAACACTGAAGCTTTCTTT. The chain carries TRBV30 and TRBJ1-1; a possible D gene is TRBD1 (5 bases). V was cut by 3 bases and J by 1 base, with 9 bases left in between. Germline CDR1 GTSNPN, CDR2 SVGIG (reference sequence). The CDR3 totals 13 residues.

This clone came up a few times. The CDR3 DNA sequence: TGTGCCTCTCAAATAGCGGGGATCTCGAGGGAGCAGTACTTC. It encodes CASQIAGISREQYF. The chain combines TRBV7-8 with TRBJ2-7, with 8 bases identical to TRBD2. CDR1 is SGHVS and CDR2 is FQNEAQ in the germline V gene. V trimming: 11 bases; J trimming: 7 bases; junction bases outside the gene matches: 16. The CDR3 is 14 residues long. Combining the CDR3 with reference TRBV7-8 and TRBJ2-7 gives the whole variable domain GAGVSQSPRYKVAKRGQDVALRCDPISGHVSLFWYQQALGQGPEFLTYFQNEAQLDKSGLPSDRFFAERPEGSVSTLKIQRTQQEDSAVYLCASQIAGISREQYFGPGTRLTVT.